This T cell receptor beta chain came from a study of shared clonotypes between healthy human individuals. Study information: A few men and a couple of women, aged 18 to 49, were donors.

It was CD45RO-negative cells, positively selected for CCR7, that made up naive CD8 cells, with terminally differentiated effector memory CD45RA+ cells excluded. Comment on this clone: Its specificity is not known.

General study points: The genetic and exposure-history diversity represented was limited by few donors. Sampling included only blood; tissue repertoires likely differ.

Germline assignment: CDR1 WNHNN and CDR2 SYGVQD (reference sequence). This CDR3 is built from 19 residues. The trim removed 6 bases at V and 1 base at J, leaving 11 bases unmatched. Using immunoSEQ multiplex PCR, the repertoire was profiled, and TCRdb retains in-frame clones only, with some absent. Of about 2 million clones listed, less than 95% were seen once; the top ten hold more than 0.95%. J is TRBJ2-3 and V is TRBV10-1, with 15 bases aligning to TRBD2. The receptor comes from a young man in good health. Sequences were obtained from naive CD8+ T cells sorted from blood. The CDR3 DNA is TGCGCCAGCAGCCCCGGACTAGCGGGAGGGCCTGGGGGCACAGATACGCAGTATTTT. Translated, it gives CASSPGLAGGPGGTDTQYF.